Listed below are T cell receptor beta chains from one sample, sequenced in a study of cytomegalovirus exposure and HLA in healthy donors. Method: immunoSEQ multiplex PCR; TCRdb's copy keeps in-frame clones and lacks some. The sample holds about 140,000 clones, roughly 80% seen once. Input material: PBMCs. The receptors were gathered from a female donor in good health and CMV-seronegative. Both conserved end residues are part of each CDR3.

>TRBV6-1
CASSELRRGGNTEAFF
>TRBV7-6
CASSLGGTGVYEQYF
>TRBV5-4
CASSTGQGASYEQYF
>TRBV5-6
CASSRPGVPYEQYF
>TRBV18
CASSPPRSVQETQYF
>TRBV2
CASSETTRVASPQYF
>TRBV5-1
CASSLPSGTGAGYTF
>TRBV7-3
CASSFDRGYEQYF
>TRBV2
CARRLAGVDTQYF
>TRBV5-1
CASSLGGRRAYEQYF
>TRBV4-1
CASSHVGELYTYEQYF
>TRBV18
CASSPGREQFF
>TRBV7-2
CASSPRLAGGPYEQYF
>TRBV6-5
CASSQARIRAQGAFF
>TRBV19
CASRPERGPNTEAFF
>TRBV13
CASSLGGLAGYDDTQYF
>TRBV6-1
CASSETGTGTVFHIQYF
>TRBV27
CASSFQEGALYQETQYF
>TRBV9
CASSVEGEDEKLFF
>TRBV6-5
CASSPDRLSNQPQHF
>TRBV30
CAWGTGDEQYF